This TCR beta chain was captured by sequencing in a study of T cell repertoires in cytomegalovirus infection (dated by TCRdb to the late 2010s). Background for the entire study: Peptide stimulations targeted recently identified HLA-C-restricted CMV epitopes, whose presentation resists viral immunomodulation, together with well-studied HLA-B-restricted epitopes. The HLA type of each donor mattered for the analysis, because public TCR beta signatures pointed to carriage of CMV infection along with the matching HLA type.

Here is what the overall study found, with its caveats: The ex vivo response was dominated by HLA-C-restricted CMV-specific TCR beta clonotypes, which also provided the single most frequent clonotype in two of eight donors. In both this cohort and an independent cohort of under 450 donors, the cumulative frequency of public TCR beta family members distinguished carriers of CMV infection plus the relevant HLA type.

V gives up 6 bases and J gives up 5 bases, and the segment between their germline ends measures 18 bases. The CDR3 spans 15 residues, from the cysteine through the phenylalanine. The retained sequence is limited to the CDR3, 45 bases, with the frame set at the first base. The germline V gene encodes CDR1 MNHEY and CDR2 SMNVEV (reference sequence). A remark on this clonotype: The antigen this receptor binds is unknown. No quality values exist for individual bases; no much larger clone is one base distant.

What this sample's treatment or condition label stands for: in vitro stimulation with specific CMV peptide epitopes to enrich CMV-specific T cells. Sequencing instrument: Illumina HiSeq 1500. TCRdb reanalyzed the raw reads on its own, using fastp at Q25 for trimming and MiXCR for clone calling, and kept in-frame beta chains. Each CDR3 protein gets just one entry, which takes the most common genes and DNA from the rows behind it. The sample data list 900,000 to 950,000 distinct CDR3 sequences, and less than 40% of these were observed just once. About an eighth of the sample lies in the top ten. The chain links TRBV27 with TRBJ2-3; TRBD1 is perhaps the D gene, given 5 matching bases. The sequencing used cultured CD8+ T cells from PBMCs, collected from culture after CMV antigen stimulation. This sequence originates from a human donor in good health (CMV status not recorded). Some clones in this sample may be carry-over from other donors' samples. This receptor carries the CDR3 CASSPAGRPRDTQYF. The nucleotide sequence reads TGTGCCAGCAGCCCGGCAGGGCGGCCGCGAGATACGCAGTATTTT.